This record concerns one T cell receptor beta chain sequence. This clone's antigen is unknown. The sample originates from a study of cytomegalovirus exposure and HLA in healthy donors (dated by TCRdb to 2017 to 2019). Some background on the complete study: According to an earlier analysis of 550 to 750 of the donors, some 180 million T cells yielded roughly 110 million unique TCR beta sequences and about 280 Gb of sequence data. Roughly 320 gigabases of sequencing data and 75 million to 85 million unique TCR sequences made up an early release that covered about 640 HLA-typed donors. The genetic ancestry cluster associated with self-reported Caucasian donors included 81% of the roughly 360 genotyped donors. The study was designed to test whether signatures of past pathogen exposure could be identified by cataloging public T cell receptors. The study used immunosequencing to profile the T cell repertoires of more than 650 subjects and linked those repertoires to cytomegalovirus serostatus. In addition to the first cohort of about 650 subjects, a separate validation cohort of around 110 different subjects was used. To predict cytomegalovirus infection status, the study combined high-throughput TCR immunosequencing, statistical association of individual TCRs with disease status, and machine learning. In a later analysis, previously published TCR beta repertoires from 500 to 750 donors were re-analyzed and high-resolution HLA genotyping was added so that TCR occurrence patterns could be studied. Rather than using new phenotypic data, the later analysis identified candidate immune exposures from TCR beta sequences and from how often those sequences occurred across donors. An earlier analysis of some 600 of the donors applied high-throughput TCR beta sequencing to assess whether each TCR beta V gene segment acted as functional or pseudogenic. Donor age, sex, ethnicity and CMV serostatus were collected together with the repertoire data. A later genetic analysis used genome-wide SNP genotypes for about three fifths of the 666 donors, treating that subset as a discovery cohort. Every discovery cohort repertoire had been produced on one sequencing platform. Class I and class II HLA loci were covered by the typing at four-digit resolution. The number of typed donors differed by locus: roughly 620-640 for A, B, C, DRB1 and DQB1; 522 for DQA1; 600 to 610 for DPA1; and around 490 for DPB1. About five DR-DQ haplotypes were treated as single units for association and clustering because of strong linkage in the cohort. Among almost 400 genotyped donors of the cohort, an average of about 240,000 unique TCR beta nucleotide sequences were sequenced per donor, about a sixth of them non-productive.

The receptor library was made with the immunoSEQ multiplex PCR assay. The multiplex PCR relied on a mix of 60 forward primers for TCR Vbeta segments and 13 reverse primers for TCR Jbeta segments. The CDR3 region of rearranged TCR beta genes was amplified from genomic DNA by a multiplex PCR assay. Amplified TCR beta libraries were sequenced as 87-base-pair reads on the Illumina HiSeq System. Turning to the authors' computational methods: A later analysis tallied roughly 78 million unique TCR beta chains across the 550 to 850 repertoires, and approximately 9.9 million of those chains were shared by two or more donors. Raw reads were error-corrected and collapsed into unique sequences by a nearest-neighbor algorithm in which closely related sequences were merged to remove PCR and sequencing errors. V, D and J gene segments were assigned by aligning CDR3 sequences to IMGT reference sequences. Each retained sequence needed at least a six-nucleotide match to both a V gene segment and a J gene segment. Rearrangements were classified as productive when the CDR3 lacked stop codons and remained in frame with V and J, and all other rearrangements were classified as non-productive. Following IMGT convention, CDR3 was defined as the stretch from the second conserved V-encoded cysteine up to the conserved J-encoded phenylalanine. In an earlier analysis of 587 of the donors, sequences lacking an unambiguous match to a single V gene segment were excluded. In an earlier analysis of some 590 of the donors, a V segment was called functional when productive rearrangements were above 56.7%, and segregating when the standard deviation between donors exceeded 5%. A statistical classification framework was developed to diagnose cytomegalovirus status using the catalog of TCR beta chain sequences. A later analysis assigned V and J genes by comparing TCR nucleotide sequences with IMGT/GENE-DB human TR gene sequences. In a later analysis, CDR3 sequences and most-parsimonious VDJ recombination scenarios were assigned using the TCRdist pipeline. A later analysis defined each TCR beta chain by its CDR3 amino acid sequence plus V-gene family, and excluded reads lacking a unique V-gene family. A later analysis removed 500 to 650 highly shared, low-generation-probability nucleotide sequences to deal with suspected cross-contamination and a sequencing artifact. In a later analysis, a clonal expansion index for each public chain was calculated from normalized within-repertoire ranks of inferred template counts. In a later analysis, generation probabilities were computed using a VDJ recombination model fitted to out-of-frame rearrangements, and the results were checked against IGoR. In a later analysis, TCR-TCR, TCR-HLA and TCR-CMV co-occurrence was scored with hypergeometric tests, and a repertoire-size bias correction was applied to TCR pairs. In a later analysis, false discovery rates were estimated by permuting HLA or CMV assignments 20 times. In a later analysis, co-occurring TCRs were grouped using DBSCAN, and TCRdist sequence similarity was added for clustering within HLA-allele-positive subsets. Co-occurrence clustering excluded repertoires with fewer than 30,000 or more than 120,000 public chains, plus five with anomalous nucleotide sharing. The table was pulled from immuneACCESS by TCRdb, which kept in-frame rearrangements only. Such tables lose some clones; where checked, under half of the loss comes from unresolved V genes, and the rest has no known cause. V and J calls and clone size follow that table, whereas D and trimming were derived from the DNA. For this sample, the table gives about 52,000 clones. Of the sample, 12% is held by the ten largest clones.

What the study reported, not specific to this receptor: A further reported finding was that TCR beta sequences accurately predicted the HLA-A and HLA-B alleles for most subjects in the first cohort. In a later analysis, HLA-associated TCR beta chains were found to be more clonally expanded and to have lower generation probabilities than equally common non-associated chains. In the study, 150 to 200 TCR beta chains were listed as associated with cytomegalovirus. In a later genetic analysis, a missense DCLRE1C variant was associated with V-gene and J-gene trimming of TCR beta chains, and the association was replicated in an independent cohort. In both the original and validation cohorts, the classifier was reported to diagnose cytomegalovirus status with high specificity and sensitivity. While some public TCRs were present in many individuals, most TCR sequences turned up only very rarely across donors. According to a later genetic analysis, donors in an Asian-associated ancestry cluster had fewer N-insertions in productive TCRs than the approximately 700-donor mean. In a later analysis, about 16,000 TCR beta sequences were associated with specific HLA alleles at a false discovery rate of 0.05. Linkage disequilibrium might explain the correlated functional status among segregating V segments, but an unknown experimental factor could not be ruled out. In an earlier analysis of some 500 of the donors, most TCR beta V segments appeared in productive rearrangements about 90% or about 30% of the time, broadly matching IMGT annotations. The authors suggested that the approach could potentially be generalized to other disease states and immunological phenotypes. Only TCR beta chains were sequenced in this cohort, and the absence of alpha or paired-chain data limited detectable features. The sequencing pipeline was judged likely to have produced a cluster of highly shared sequence variants as a technical artifact. Because the 87-base-pair reads could not distinguish some IMGT-functional V segments, including TRBV6-2 and TRBV6-3, those segments were excluded. For the cohort, immune exposure information was limited to CMV serostatus. Because some donors lacked HLA typing at each locus, the association tests relied only on the typed subset. A later analysis found that TCR association rates varied across HLA loci, with DRB1 alleles showing the most associated TCRs and HLA-C alleles the fewest. Presence/absence analyses assumed roughly uniform sequencing depth across donors, an assumption that may not hold. Because counts were too low, some 16 rarely observed V segments, including chromosome 9 orphons, were excluded from the earlier analysis of 587 of the donors. A few of the identified cytomegalovirus-associated TCR beta chains were confirmed in vitro to be specific for cytomegalovirus antigens. A later analysis reported that several top co-occurrence clusters appeared linked to parvovirus B19, influenza, CMV and Epstein-Barr virus. Assigning TCR associations to individual alleles was difficult when HLA alleles, especially DR and DQ, strongly co-occurred. According to a later analysis, most CMV-associated TCR beta chains appeared to be HLA-restricted, and the HLA associations seemed to be driven largely by CMV exposure.

The cohort comprised 550 to 700 healthy bone marrow donors. Cohort members were all nominally healthy when sampled, although unrecorded immune exposures were likely present. The donor was CMV seropositive and was included in the group of 289 seropositive cohort members. Each donor provided a peripheral blood sample, and peripheral blood mononuclear cells were used for TCR beta sequencing. The Qiagen DNeasy Blood Extraction Kit was used to extract genomic DNA from the blood cell samples. From its cysteine to its phenylalanine, the CDR3 spans 13 amino acids. Left in the record is the CDR3 DNA by itself, 39 bases read in frame from the first base. The V and J ends are trimmed by 6 bases and 6 bases, leaving 14 bases between them. CDR1 SGHDT and CDR2 YYEEEE are derived from the germline V gene.

Sequenced sample: PBMCs. The origin of this receptor is a woman between 55 and 75 years old in good health and CMV-seropositive. The sequence is built from TRBV5-6 and TRBJ2-3; the D gene is perhaps TRBD2, from 6 matching bases. The DNA sequence reads TGTGCCAGCACCCGCGGGATAGGGGATACGCAGTATTTT. Its amino acids are CASTRGIGDTQYF. When the CDR3 is completed using the reference TRBV5-6 and TRBJ2-3 genes on either side, the full variable domain is DAGVTQSPTHLIKTRGQQVTLRCSPKSGHDTVSWYQQALGQGPQFIFQYYEEEERQRGNFPDRFSGHQFPNYSSELNVNALLLGDSALYLCASTRGIGDTQYFGPGTRLTVL.